The T cell receptor beta chain described here comes from a study of beta chain features in type 1 diabetes. Broader study findings: TCRB CDR3s from Type 1 diabetes patients were moderately but significantly shorter in all four CD4+ subsets. Within patients, naive, central memory and Treg TCRB repertoires seemed more similar than within healthy donors. Insertions were fewer and deletions more numerous at VDJ junctions in type 1 diabetes patients.

Sequencing targeted expressed TCRB transcripts, as all isolated RNA had been reverse transcribed. Libraries were prepared by immunoSEQ multiplex PCR; TCRdb keeps only in-frame clonotypes and omits some of them. The sample includes over 500,000 clones, around 16% of them seen just once. The V gene lost 3 bases and the J gene lost 6 bases, with 12 bases spanning the gap. The CDR3 is made up of 14 amino acids. Germline CDR1 is LNHDA and CDR2 is SQIVND (reference sequence). To note about this clone: Its antigen is still unknown.

Via CD45RO/CCR7/CD25/CD127/CD95/CD27, cells of the CD4+ naive, central memory, regulatory and stem cell-like memory subsets were sorted. Input material: naive CD4+ T cells from blood. The chain uses TRBV19 and TRBJ2-1; the D gene is possibly TRBD2 (6 bases). The origin of this receptor is a young man in good health. The CDR3 here is CASSIRDFGNEQFF. For the CDR3, the DNA is TGTGCCAGTAGTATCAGGGACTTTGGCAATGAGCAGTTCTTC.